Presented here are 20 T cell receptor beta chains from one specimen sequenced in a study of blood T cells in healthy people across ages (dated by TCRdb to about 2015). The receptor library was made with 5' RACE. A second 7 to 11 cycle PCR used a sample-barcoded 5' primer and a J-beta primer mix. Using fastp at Q25 and MiXCR, TCRdb reprocessed the public reads and kept productive beta chains. Each entry is one CDR3 protein sequence, shown with its most common DNA and genes. In all, the sample holds approximately 2,000,000 distinct CDR3 sequences, and approximately 40% of those were seen once. Under 25% of the sample is held by the ten biggest clonotypes. Sequences were obtained from blood. The receptors were sampled from a human donor in good health.

This clonotype appeared a single time. This chain links TRBV6-2 or TRBV6-3 with TRBJ1-6, with D perhaps matching TRBD1 (5 bases). This CDR3 has 15 amino acids. Germline lookup yields CDR1 MNHEY and CDR2 SVGEGT. Between the trimmed V and J ends, which lost 6 bases and 7 bases, there was a span of 16 bases. CDR3 nucleotides: TGTGCCAGCAGGAATCAGGGAGCCGGAAATTCACCCCTCCACTTT. Its protein product is CASRNQGAGNSPLHF.

The chain carries TRBV25-1 and TRBJ2-3; D possibly matches TRBD1 or TRBD2 (7 bases each). The CDR3 spans 17 residues. V was pared by 5 bases and J by 5 bases, with 23 bases between. Germline values: CDR1 MGHDK, CDR2 SYGVNS. The CDR3 DNA sequence: TGTGCCAGCAGTCCTCTCCCAGGGGGGGTCAATATAGATACGCAGTATTTT. The encoded protein is CASSPLPGGVNIDTQYF.

The table lists this clonotype with a few counts. The chain recombines TRBV3-1 with TRBJ2-3; TRBD2 matches at 14 bases. J gave up 0 bases and V 2 bases, and 10 bases lay outside the gene matches. This CDR3 contains 20 residues. In germline, CDR1 is LGHDT, CDR2 YNNKEL (reference sequence). CDR3 nucleotide sequence: TGTGCCAGCAGCCAACTGACTAGCGGGGGGGATTCTACTAGCACAGATACGCAGTATTTT. It yields the protein CASSQLTSGGDSTSTDTQYF.

This rearrangement joins TRBV6-5 to TRBJ2-2; 7 nucleotides align to TRBD2. The CDR3 is 16 amino acids. V lost 6 bases and J lost 0; bases outside the gene matches: 7. Germline V gene sequence: CDR1 MNHEY, CDR2 SVGAGI. Written as DNA, the CDR3 is TGTGCCAGCAGAATCTCTGCGGGGGCGAACACCGGGGAGCTGTTTTTT. This sequence encodes CASRISAGANTGELFF.

The chain is built from TRBV7-2 and TRBJ2-3, with a tentative D call TRBD2 (6 bases). Germline lookup yields CDR1 SGHTA and CDR2 FQGNSA. With 1 base removed from V and 7 bases from J, the gap between germline ends came to 15 bases. The CDR3 covers 15 residues. CDR3 sequence reads: CASSLGGVSSNTQYF. The CDR3 DNA is TGTGCCAGCAGCTTAGGCGGGGTCAGTTCGAATACGCAGTATTTT.

The chain is built from TRBV5-1 and TRBJ2-1; D is ambiguous. The CDR3 extends over 13 amino acids. Germline CDR1 SGHRS, CDR2 YFSETQ. The V and J ends lost 5 bases and 4 bases respectively, with 10 bases between them. As DNA, the CDR3 is TGCGCCAGCAGGCAGGATCCTTACAATGAGCAGTTCTTC. This encodes CASRQDPYNEQFF.

This clonotype has just a few counts. This chain connects TRBV4-3 to TRBJ2-5; 9 positions agree with TRBD2. Looked up from germline, CDR1 is LGHNA and CDR2 is YSLEER. Germline trimming cut 0 bases from V and 0 bases from J; bases unmatched to any gene: 5. The CDR3 length is 17 residues. CDR3: CASSQDFSGGHQETQYF. The CDR3, as DNA: TGCGCCAGCAGCCAAGATTTTAGCGGGGGCCACCAAGAGACCCAGTACTTC.

The chain uses TRBV7-2 and TRBJ2-3, with 7 bases fitting TRBD2. The CDR3 totals 14 residues. The V segment lost 8 bases and the J segment 0 bases; nucleotides outside the gene matches: 5. Per germline, CDR1 SGHTA and CDR2 FQGNSA. The CDR3 nucleotides are TGTGCCAGCCTGATGGGGGGGAGCACAGATACGCAGTATTTT. This translates into CASLMGGSTDTQYF.

This clonotype has at least ten counts. The chain employs TRBV5-1 and TRBJ2-3; no firm D call. V lost 1 base and J 6 bases, leaving 6 bases between the germline ends. The CDR3 consists of 12 residues. Germline V lookup: CDR1 SGHRS, CDR2 YFSETQ. The CDR3: CASSLIADTQYF. As DNA, the CDR3 is TGCGCCAGCAGCTTGATCGCTGATACGCAGTATTTT. Combining the CDR3 with reference TRBV5-1 and TRBJ2-3 gives the whole variable domain KAGVTQTPRYLIKTRGQQVTLSCSPISGHRSVSWYQQTPGQGLQFLFEYFSETQRNKGNFPGRFSGRQFSNSRSEMNVSTLELGDSALYLCASSLIADTQYFGPGTRLTVL.

The CDR3 loop is CASSLGQEANEKLFF. The CDR3 coding sequence is TGTGCCAGCAGCTTGGGACAGGAGGCAAATGAAAAACTGTTTTTT. This chain uses TRBV9 with TRBJ1-4, with TRBD1 identical over 8 bases. From germline, CDR1 is SGDLS and CDR2 YYNGEE. V was clipped by 4 bases and J by 5 bases; unmatched bases: 7. This CDR3 is built from 15 residues.

The CDR3 DNA follows: TGTGCCAGCTCACCACCGAGGGGGGGCACTGAAGCTTTCTTT. Protein: CASSPPRGGTEAFF. This chain links TRBV18 with TRBJ1-1, with a tentative D call TRBD1 (6 bases). This CDR3 comprises 14 residues. V was trimmed by 0 bases and J by 4 bases, leaving 9 bases between them. CDR1 KGHSH and CDR2 LQKENI come from the germline V gene.

The chain uses TRBV2 and TRBJ2-1; 8 bases are shared with TRBD1. There are 14 residues in the CDR3. From germline, CDR1 is SNHLY and CDR2 FYNNEI. The V segment lost 7 bases and the J segment 10 bases; nucleotides outside the gene matches: 12. The CDR3 DNA is TGTGCCAGCAAAGATGGGCAGGGGGCTTACGAGCAGTTCTTC. Its protein product is CASKDGQGAYEQFF.

This clonotype was observed a handful of times. The V and J genes are TRBV20-1 and TRBJ2-2; perhaps TRBD2 as D (6 bases). The CDR3 extends over 11 amino acids. The germline V and J ends were trimmed by 7 bases and 7 bases, with 10 bases remaining between them. In germline, CDR1 is DFQATT, CDR2 SNEGSKA (reference sequence). In DNA, the CDR3 is TGCAGTGAATCGACTAGCGGGGAGCTGTTTTTT. It yields the protein CSESTSGELFF.

This clonotype was seen many times. The chain is built from TRBV28 and TRBJ2-1; D possibly matches TRBD1 or TRBD2 (5 bases each). The germline V gene encodes CDR1 MDHEN and CDR2 SYDVKM. CDR3 length: 14 residues. V was pared by 10 bases and J by 4 bases, with 17 bases between. The CDR3 DNA follows: TGTGCCACCCGACAACCGGGACCTTACAATGAGCAGTTCTTC. This encodes CATRQPGPYNEQFF.

This rearrangement joins TRBV7-9 to TRBJ1-6; D is undetermined. The length of the CDR3 is 15 residues. CDR1 is SEHNR, CDR2 FQNEAQ, per germline (reference sequence). The ends were cut back, 5 bases at V and 3 bases at J, with 11 bases in the middle. The CDR3 protein is CASSPAVGYNSPLHF. CDR3 coding DNA: TGTGCCAGCAGCCCCGCGGTGGGCTATAATTCACCCCTCCACTTT.

This clonotype has a handful of counts. The chain is built from TRBV12-3 or TRBV12-4 and TRBJ1-4; 8 bases agree with TRBD1. J gave up 5 bases and V 3 bases, and 8 bases lay outside the gene matches. This CDR3 contains 16 residues. DNA of the CDR3: TGTGCCAGCAGTTTGGTGTGGGGGACAGGAAATGAAAAACTGTTTTTT. Its translation is CASSLVWGTGNEKLFF.

This clonotype is a singleton in its sample. The chain recombines TRBV6-2 or TRBV6-3 with TRBJ2-1, with D hard to call. Gene TRBJ2-7 matches the end of the DNA better, so the J call may be wrong. Germline values: CDR1 MNHEY, CDR2 SVGEGT. This CDR3 region has 15 residues. The CDR3 protein is CASSYSGLFYNEQYF. DNA for the CDR3: TGTGCCAGCAGTTACTCTGGGTTATTCTACAATGAGCAGTACTTC.

This clonotype turned up a few times. The J gene is TRBJ1-4, the V gene TRBV29-1; D may be TRBD1 (5 bases). CDR3 length: 12 amino acids. The ends were cut back, 2 bases at V and 10 bases at J, with 11 bases in the middle. Germline V gene sequence: CDR1 SQVTM, CDR2 ANQGSEA. CDR3 amino acids: CSVERGGGKLFF. The DNA of the CDR3 is TGCAGCGTTGAAAGGGGCGGGGGAAAACTGTTTTTT.

The chain recombines TRBV10-3 with TRBJ1-5; no clear D. Germline lookup yields CDR1 ENHRY and CDR2 SYGVKD. The CDR3 consists of 13 residues. Between the trimmed V and J ends, which lost 4 bases and 4 bases, there was a span of 8 bases. This CDR3 reads CAISGGPNQPQHF. The CDR3 nucleotides read TGTGCCATCAGTGGAGGACCGAATCAGCCCCAGCATTTT.

The J gene is TRBJ2-7, the V gene TRBV6-5, with 10 nucleotides matching TRBD1. Per the germline V gene, CDR1 is MNHEY and CDR2 is SVGAGI. With V trimmed by 7 bases and J by 2 bases, 2 bases remained unmatched. This CDR3 spans 13 amino acids. The CDR3 nucleotides are TGTGCCAGCACCGGGACAGGGGCCTACGAGCAGTACTTC. Amino acids: CASTGTGAYEQYF.